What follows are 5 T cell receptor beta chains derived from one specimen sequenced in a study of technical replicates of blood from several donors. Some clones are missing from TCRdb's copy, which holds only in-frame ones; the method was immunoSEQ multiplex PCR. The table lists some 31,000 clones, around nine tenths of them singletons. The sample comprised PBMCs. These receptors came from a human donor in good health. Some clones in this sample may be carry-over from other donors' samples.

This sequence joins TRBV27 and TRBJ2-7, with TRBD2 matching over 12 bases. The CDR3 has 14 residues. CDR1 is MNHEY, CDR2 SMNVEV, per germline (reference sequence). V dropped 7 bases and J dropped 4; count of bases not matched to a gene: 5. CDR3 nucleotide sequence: TGTGCCAGCAAGGATCTAGCGGGGGGGTACGAGCAGTACTTC. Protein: CASKDLAGGYEQYF.

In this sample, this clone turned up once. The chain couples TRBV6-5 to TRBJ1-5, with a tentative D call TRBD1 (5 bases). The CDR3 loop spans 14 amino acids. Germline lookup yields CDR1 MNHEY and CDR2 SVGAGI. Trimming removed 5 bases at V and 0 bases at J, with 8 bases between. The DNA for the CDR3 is TGTGCCAGCAGTCCAGGGTTTAGCAATCAGCCCCAGCATTTT. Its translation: CASSPGFSNQPQHF.

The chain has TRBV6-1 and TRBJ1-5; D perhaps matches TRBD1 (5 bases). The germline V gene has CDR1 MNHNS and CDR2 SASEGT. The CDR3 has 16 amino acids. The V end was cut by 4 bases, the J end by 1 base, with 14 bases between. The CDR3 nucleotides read TGTGCCAGCAGTGTGGGGGGTACCGGGAGCAATCAGCCCCAGCATTTT. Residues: CASSVGGTGSNQPQHF.

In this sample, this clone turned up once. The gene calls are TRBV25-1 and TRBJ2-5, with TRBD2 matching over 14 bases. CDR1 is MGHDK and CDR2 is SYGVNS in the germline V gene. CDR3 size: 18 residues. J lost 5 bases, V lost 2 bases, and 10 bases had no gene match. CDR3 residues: CASSEVPPGLAGEETQYF. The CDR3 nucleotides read TGTGCCAGCAGTGAAGTCCCCCCGGGACTAGCGGGGGAGGAGACCCAGTACTTC. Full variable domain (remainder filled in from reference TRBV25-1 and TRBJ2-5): EADIYQTPRYLVIGTGKKITLECSQTMGHDKMYWYQQDPGMELHLIHYSYGVNSTEKGDLSSESTVSRIRTEHFPLTLESARPSHTSQYLCASSEVPPGLAGEETQYFGPGTRLLVL.

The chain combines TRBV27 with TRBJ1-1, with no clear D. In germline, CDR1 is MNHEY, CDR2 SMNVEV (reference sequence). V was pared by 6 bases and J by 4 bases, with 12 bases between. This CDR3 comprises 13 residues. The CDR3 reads CASRLSGSTEAFF. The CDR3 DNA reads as TGTGCCAGCAGGTTAAGCGGGAGCACTGAAGCTTTCTTT.